This paragraph reports one T cell receptor beta chain. The data originate from a study of response to subunit inactivated influenza vaccine. MiXCR, run by TCRdb on the RT-PCR reads, gives a single entry per CDR3 protein. The table includes about 540,000 distinct CDR3 sequences, around 25% detected once. V shed 6 bases, J shed 1 base, and the junction held 16 bases outside the gene matches. The CDR3 is made up of 18 amino acids. Germline V CDR1 and CDR2: MNHNS, SASEGT. This sample also appeared in a second study, on T cells expressing NK-cell markers. That work adds: Libraries used 5'RACE template switching adding universal primer site and UMIs. Repertoire data for TCR beta were derived from sorted T cells (CD3+CD56+NKG2C+, CD3+CD56+NKG2C- and CD3+CD56-NKG2C+). Specificity for HCMV among expanded NKG2C+ T cell clones was not established.

This TCR derives from a man aged 45 to 65 who received an inactivated influenza vaccine. The chain combines TRBV6-1 with TRBJ2-5, with 8 positions matching TRBD2. Sequencing was performed on CD4+ T cells sorted from PBMCs, taken 11 to 12 days after vaccination. The DNA of the CDR3 is TGTGCCAGCAGAAAACCTTTTGTCCGGGGGGGCATCCAAGAGACCCAGTACTTC. Translation gives CASRKPFVRGGIQETQYF.